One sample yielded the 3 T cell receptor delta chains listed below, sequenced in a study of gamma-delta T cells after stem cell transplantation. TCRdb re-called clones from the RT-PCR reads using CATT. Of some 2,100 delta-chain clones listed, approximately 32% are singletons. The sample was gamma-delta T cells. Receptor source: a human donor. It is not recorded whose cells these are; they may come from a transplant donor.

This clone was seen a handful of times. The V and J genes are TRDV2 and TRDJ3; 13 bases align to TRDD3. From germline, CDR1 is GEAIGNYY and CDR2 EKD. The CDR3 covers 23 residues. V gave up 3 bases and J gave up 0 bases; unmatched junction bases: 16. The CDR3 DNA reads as TGTGCCTGTGACCTACTACTGGGGGATACGCAATTCTCAGGCTCCTGGGACACCCGACAGATGTTTTTC. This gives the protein CACDLLLGDTQFSGSWDTRQMFF.

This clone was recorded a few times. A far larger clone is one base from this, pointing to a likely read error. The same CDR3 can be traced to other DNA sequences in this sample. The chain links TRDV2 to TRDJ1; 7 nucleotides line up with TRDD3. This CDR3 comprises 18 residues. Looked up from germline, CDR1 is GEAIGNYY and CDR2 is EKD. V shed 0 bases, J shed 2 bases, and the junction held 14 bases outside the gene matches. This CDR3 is CACDTVDTHGDITDKLIF. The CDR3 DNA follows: TGTGCCTGTGACACCGTGGATACCCACGGGGATATTACCGATAAACTCATCTTT.

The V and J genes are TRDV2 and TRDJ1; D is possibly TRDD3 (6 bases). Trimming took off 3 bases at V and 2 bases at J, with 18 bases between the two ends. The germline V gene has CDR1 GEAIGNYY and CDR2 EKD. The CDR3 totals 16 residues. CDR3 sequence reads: CACDPVEGMRTDKLIF. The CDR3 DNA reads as TGTGCCTGTGACCCGGTCGAGGGGATGCGGACCGATAAACTCATCTTT.